A selection of T cell receptor beta chains follows, all from one sample in a study of T cells in Graves' hyperthyroidism and ophthalmopathy. Each CDR3 protein gets one entry after TCRdb re-called the multiplex PCR reads with MiXCR. Of 270,000 or so distinct CDR3 sequences listed, 12% to 15% are singletons. Material: blood. The receptors were gathered from a woman aged 45-60 years with Graves' hyperthyroidism that later progressed to Graves' ophthalmopathy. The CDR3 runs from the conserved cysteine through the conserved F or W. D genes are given only for firm matches. Not every row has a clone size; where given, it reads once, few, many or a size class.

D gene: -; clone size: many; V gene: TRBV29-1; J gene: TRBJ2-1; CDR3 protein: CSVEQGNFVDEQFF; CDR3 DNA: TGCAGCGTTGAACAGGGGAATTTTGTCGATGAGCAGTTCTTC
D gene: -; clone size: many; V gene: TRBV9; J gene: TRBJ2-7; CDR3 protein: CASSVAWGSYEQYF; CDR3 DNA: TGTGCCAGCAGCGTAGCTTGGGGCTCCTACGAGCAGTACTTC
D gene: -; clone size: many; V gene: TRBV2; J gene: TRBJ1-2; CDR3 protein: CASSAQRYGYTF; CDR3 DNA: TGTGCCAGCAGTGCTCAGCGCTATGGCTACACCTTC
D gene: -; clone size: many; V gene: TRBV2; J gene: TRBJ1-1; CDR3 protein: CASTAVRGAGTEAFF; CDR3 DNA: TGTGCCAGCACCGCGGTTAGGGGGGCGGGAACTGAAGCTTTCTTT
D gene: -; clone size: many; V gene: TRBV5-1; J gene: TRBJ1-1; CDR3 protein: CASSFGTGNTEAFF; CDR3 DNA: TGTGCCAGCAGCTTCGGGACGGGGAACACTGAAGCTTTCTTT
D gene: -; clone size: few; V gene: TRBV20-1; J gene: TRBJ1-5; CDR3 protein: CSAPRMGSPDNQPQHF; CDR3 DNA: TGCAGTGCTCCACGTATGGGGTCTCCAGACAATCAGCCCCAGCATTTT
D gene: -; clone size: -; V gene: TRBV5-8; J gene: TRBJ2-2; CDR3 protein: CASSRLVVDTGELFF; CDR3 DNA: TGTGCCAGCAGCCGTCTAGTGGTGGACACCGGGGAGCTGTTTTTT
D gene: TRBD2; clone size: many; V gene: TRBV5-1; J gene: TRBJ2-3; CDR3 protein: CASSLVGLAGAQDTQYF; CDR3 DNA: TGCGCCAGCAGCTTGGTAGGGCTAGCGGGTGCCCAAGATACGCAGTATTTT
D gene: -; clone size: many; V gene: TRBV2; J gene: TRBJ1-5; CDR3 protein: CASSVWGANQPQHF; CDR3 DNA: TGTGCCAGCAGTGTATGGGGGGCCAATCAGCCCCAGCATTTT
D gene: TRBD1; clone size: many; V gene: TRBV6-5; J gene: TRBJ2-1; CDR3 protein: CASSYSRDSPYNEQFF; CDR3 DNA: TGTGCCAGCAGTTACTCGAGGGACAGCCCTTACAATGAGCAGTTCTTC
D gene: -; clone size: -; V gene: TRBV11-2; J gene: TRBJ1-2; CDR3 protein: CASSAGTFGYTF; CDR3 DNA: TGTGCCAGCAGCGCAGGGACTTTTGGCTACACCTTC
D gene: -; clone size: once; V gene: TRBV7-8; J gene: TRBJ2-1; CDR3 protein: CASSFGLAIDEQFF; CDR3 DNA: TGTGCCAGCAGCTTTGGGCTAGCTATCGATGAGCAGTTCTTC
D gene: TRBD1; clone size: -; V gene: TRBV10-3; J gene: TRBJ2-1; CDR3 protein: CAISDPRQGQYNEQFF; CDR3 DNA: TGTGCCATCAGTGACCCTCGACAGGGGCAGTACAATGAGCAGTTCTTC
D gene: -; clone size: many; V gene: TRBV7-3; J gene: TRBJ2-1; CDR3 protein: CASSLDPSGANNEQFF; CDR3 DNA: TGTGCCAGCAGCTTAGATCCCTCGGGGGCGAACAATGAGCAGTTCTTC
D gene: -; clone size: many; V gene: TRBV20-1; J gene: TRBJ2-7; CDR3 protein: CSASTGVTGYEQYF; CDR3 DNA: TGCAGTGCTTCGACAGGCGTCACCGGATACGAGCAGTACTTC
D gene: -; clone size: many; V gene: TRBV2; J gene: TRBJ2-1; CDR3 protein: CASSEAGPRPKFF; CDR3 DNA: TGTGCCAGCAGTGAAGCCGGGCCCAGACCCAAGTTCTTC
D gene: -; clone size: -; V gene: TRBV7-9; J gene: TRBJ1-1; CDR3 protein: CASSLYGTANTEAFF; CDR3 DNA: TGTGCCAGCAGCTTATACGGGACGGCGAACACTGAAGCTTTCTTT
D gene: -; clone size: few; V gene: TRBV19; J gene: TRBJ1-5; CDR3 protein: CASSMTGGNQPQHF; CDR3 DNA: TGTGCCAGTAGTATGACCGGGGGGAATCAGCCCCAGCATTTT